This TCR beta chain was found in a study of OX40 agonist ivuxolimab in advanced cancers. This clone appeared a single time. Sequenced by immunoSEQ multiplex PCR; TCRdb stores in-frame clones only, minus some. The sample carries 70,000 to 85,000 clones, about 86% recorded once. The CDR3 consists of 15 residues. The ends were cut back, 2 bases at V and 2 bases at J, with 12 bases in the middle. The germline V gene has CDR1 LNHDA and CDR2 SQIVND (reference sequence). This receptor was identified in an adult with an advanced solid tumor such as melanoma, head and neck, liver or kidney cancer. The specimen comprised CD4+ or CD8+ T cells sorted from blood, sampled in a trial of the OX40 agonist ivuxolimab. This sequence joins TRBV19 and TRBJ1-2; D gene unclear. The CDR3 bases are TGTGCCAGTAGTATAAAGTCCCAGGCCAACTATGGCTACACCTTC. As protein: CASSIKSQANYGYTF.